This TCR beta chain was captured by sequencing in a study of blood T cell repertoires in COVID-19. This clone appeared once. This CDR3 has 15 amino acids. Germline CDR1 is MDHEN and CDR2 is SYDVKM. V lost 6 bases and J lost 0, with 15 bases in between. The protocol was immunoSEQ multiplex PCR, while the TCRdb copy is restricted to in-frame clones and leaves out a portion. The table records about 110,000 clones, roughly 90% of them present only once. The clonotype originates from a man in his forties with active or convalescent COVID-19. The specimen was peripheral blood. The chain links TRBV28 to TRBJ2-7, with D hard to call. The CDR3 is CASSSAESPSYEQYF. In nucleotides, the CDR3 is TGTGCCAGCAGCTCGGCGGAGAGCCCCTCCTACGAGCAGTACTTC.